These 31 T cell receptor beta chains were all obtained from the same sample, sequenced in a study of response to subunit inactivated influenza vaccine. TCRdb reanalysed the RT-PCR reads using MiXCR and keeps one entry per CDR3 protein. The table has almost 600,000 distinct CDR3 sequences, 11% to 15% seen once. The source material was PBMCs from blood, sampled approximately 12 days after vaccination. All receptors come from a man aged 45-60 years who received an inactivated influenza vaccine.

The table lists this clonotype with a few counts. The rearrangement joins TRBV7-8 to TRBJ2-7; the D call may be TRBD1 or TRBD2 (5 bases each). Germline V gene sequence: CDR1 SGHVS, CDR2 FQNEAQ. Trimming removed 4 bases from V and 4 bases from J, with 14 bases in between. This CDR3 region has 14 residues. CDR3 amino acids: CASSSREGAYEQYF. The CDR3 DNA reads TGTGCCAGCAGCTCCCGGGAAGGGGCGTACGAGCAGTACTTC.

The chain is built from TRBV7-8 and TRBJ2-5, with a weak D call TRBD1 (5 bases). The V gene lost 8 bases and the J gene lost 5 bases, with 15 bases spanning the gap. The CDR3 totals 13 residues. Germline V lookup: CDR1 SGHVS, CDR2 FQNEAQ. CDR3 sequence (DNA): TGTGCCAGCGGGATCAGGGTGGGCGAGACCCAGTACTTC. Its translation: CASGIRVGETQYF.

This rearrangement joins TRBV20-1 to TRBJ2-1; 7 nucleotides line up with TRBD2. The germline V gene has CDR1 DFQATT and CDR2 SNEGSKA (reference sequence). V shed 0 bases and J 3 bases; nucleotides not matched to a gene: 8. The CDR3 loop spans 16 amino acids. Here the CDR3 DNA reads TGCAGTGCTAGAGATTATGGGAGCGGGAACTACAATGAGCAGTTCTTC. It is translated as CSARDYGSGNYNEQFF.

This chain connects TRBV7-2 to TRBJ1-5; 7 bases line up with TRBD1. V lost 5 bases and J lost 6; bases outside the gene matches: 4. The CDR3 has 13 residues. In germline, CDR1 is SGHTA, CDR2 FQGNSA. The CDR3 sequence: CASSPTGVQPQHF. CDR3 nucleotides: TGTGCCAGCAGCCCTACAGGGGTTCAGCCCCAGCATTTT. Variable domain in full (rest from reference TRBV7-2 and TRBJ1-5): GAGVSQSPSNKVTEKGKDVELRCDPISGHTALYWYRQSLGQGLEFLIYFQGNSAPDKSGLPSDRFSAERTGGSVSTLTIQRTQQEDSAVYLCASSPTGVQPQHFGDGTRLSIL.

This clonotype was recorded many times. The chain couples TRBV3-1 to TRBJ1-3; D call uncertain. This CDR3 has 16 residues. CDR1 is LGHDT, CDR2 YNNKEL, per germline (reference sequence). V was clipped by 1 base and J by 0 bases, with 10 bases between them. CDR3 in amino acids: CASSQVHSYSGNTIYF. CDR3 DNA: TGTGCCAGCAGCCAAGTGCACAGCTACTCTGGAAACACCATATATTTT.

A single count supports this clonotype. The V call is TRBV5-6, the J call TRBJ2-7, with D perhaps matching TRBD2 (6 bases). V was pared by 2 bases and J by 5 bases, with 14 bases between. CDR3 size: 14 residues. Germline CDR1 reads SGHDT; CDR2 reads YYEEEE. The CDR3 region is CASSLLSPSDEQYF. In DNA form, the CDR3 reads TGTGCCAGCAGCTTACTCTCCCCTAGCGACGAGCAGTACTTC.

The J gene is TRBJ1-1, the V gene TRBV29-1, with 7 nucleotides matching TRBD1. The length of the CDR3 is 14 residues. The germline CDR1 and CDR2 sequences are SQVTM and ANQGSEA. The J segment lost 0 bases and the V segment lost 2 bases, leaving 3 bases of the junction unmatched. The CDR3 region is CSVETDRVNTEAFF. The CDR3 DNA sequence: TGCAGCGTTGAAACCGACAGGGTGAACACTGAAGCTTTCTTT.

There are many counts of this clonotype. The chain carries TRBV28 and TRBJ2-1; D might be TRBD1 (6 bases). CDR3 length: 15 amino acids. Looked up from germline, CDR1 is MDHEN and CDR2 is SYDVKM. V gave up 3 bases and J gave up 6 bases, with 15 bases separating them. The CDR3 nucleotides are TGTGCCAGCAGTTTTGTGGCAGGGGTAGGCAATGAGCAGTTCTTC. The encoded protein is CASSFVAGVGNEQFF.

The CDR3 DNA follows: TGCAGTGCTTTAACTAGCGGGATCCGCTACAATGAGCAGTTCTTC. It translates to CSALTSGIRYNEQFF. The chain uses TRBV20-1 and TRBJ2-1; 10 bases are shared with TRBD2. J was trimmed by 3 bases and V by 5 bases; bases with no gene match: 7. The CDR3 extends over 15 amino acids. CDR1 is DFQATT, CDR2 SNEGSKA, per germline (reference sequence).

The V call is TRBV24-1, the J call TRBJ1-1; perhaps TRBD1 as D (5 bases). Between the trimmed V and J ends, which lost 9 bases and 6 bases, there was a span of 10 bases. Germline loops: CDR1 KGHDR, CDR2 SFDVKD. The CDR3 runs 11 residues. CDR3 bases: TGTGCCACCCGGGGAGGGGCTGAAGCTTTCTTT. Translation: CATRGGAEAFF.

J is TRBJ2-3 and V is TRBV30; the D is unclear. Trimming removed 3 bases from V and 5 bases from J, with 3 bases in between. This CDR3 contains 10 residues. Germline V gene sequence: CDR1 GTSNPN, CDR2 SVGIG (reference sequence). The CDR3 region is CAWRLDTQYF. The CDR3 region has the DNA TGTGCCTGGAGATTAGATACGCAGTATTTT.

V usage is TRBV28 and J usage is TRBJ1-1, with 7 bases identical to TRBD1. V gave up 5 bases and J gave up 4 bases; unmatched junction bases: 16. Germline V gene data show CDR1 as MDHEN and CDR2 as SYDVKM. The CDR3 contains 17 residues. CDR3 region: CASSVYRGGGVSTEAFF. The CDR3 nucleotides read TGTGCCAGCAGTGTTTACAGGGGAGGTGGGGTTAGCACTGAAGCTTTCTTT.

V and J are TRBV7-2 and TRBJ2-1; 8 positions match TRBD1. Germline V gene lookup returns CDR1 SGHTA and CDR2 FQGNSA. This CDR3 is 16 amino acids long. V lost 5 bases and J lost 4; bases outside the gene matches: 10. The CDR3: CASSPDRGAPYNEQFF. The CDR3 DNA is TGTGCCAGCAGCCCAGACAGGGGCGCTCCTTACAATGAGCAGTTCTTC.

The chain carries TRBV7-3 and TRBJ2-3, with 13 bases matching TRBD2. CDR1 is SGHTA and CDR2 is FQGTGA in the germline V gene. The CDR3 runs 16 residues. With 5 bases clipped from V and 2 bases from J, the junction kept 4 bases outside the gene matches. Here the CDR3 reads CASSVTSGRPTDTQYF. The CDR3 coding sequence is TGTGCCAGCAGCGTGACTAGCGGGAGGCCCACAGATACGCAGTATTTT.

This clonotype came up a few times. V gene TRBV5-1 combines with J gene TRBJ2-7; 8 bases agree with TRBD1. The CDR3 contains 13 residues. V shed 5 bases, J shed 4 bases, and the junction held 5 bases outside the gene matches. From germline, CDR1 is SGHRS and CDR2 YFSETQ. The chain's CDR3 is CASRTGEVYEQYF. The DNA of the CDR3 is TGCGCCAGCAGGACAGGGGAAGTTTACGAGCAGTACTTC.

This clonotype has just a few counts. The chain combines TRBV4-2 with TRBJ2-1, with a possible D match to TRBD2 (6 bases). Germline CDR1 reads LGHNA; CDR2 reads YNFKEQ. CDR3 length: 14 amino acids. Trimming cost V 0 bases and J 6 bases, with 9 bases left between them. The CDR3 sequence: CASSQEGTSNEQFF. As DNA, the CDR3 is TGTGCCAGCAGCCAAGAGGGGACTTCCAATGAGCAGTTCTTC.

The rearrangement joins TRBV5-6 to TRBJ1-2; no clear D. Germline CDR1 SGHDT, CDR2 YYEEEE. This CDR3 has 14 residues. The ends were cut back, 0 bases at V and 8 bases at J, with 14 bases in the middle. The CDR3 coding sequence is TGTGCCAGCAGCTTGGTCAGAAATCGATTGGGCTACACCTTC. Its protein is CASSLVRNRLGYTF.

The chain employs TRBV5-1 and TRBJ2-3; D may be TRBD1 or TRBD2 (6 bases each). CDR1 is SGHRS, CDR2 YFSETQ, per germline. The length of the CDR3 is 14 residues. The V and J ends lost 2 bases and 5 bases respectively, with 12 bases between them. CDR3 protein: CASSLGGQVDTQYF. Here the CDR3 DNA reads TGCGCCAGCAGCTTAGGGGGGCAGGTAGATACGCAGTATTTT.

In its sample, this clonotype was seen a few times. This chain connects TRBV2 to TRBJ2-5, with TRBD2 matching over 10 bases. Germline values: CDR1 SNHLY, CDR2 FYNNEI. The CDR3 is 14 amino acids. Trimming at V came to 3 bases and at J to 2 bases, leaving 0 bases not matched to a gene. The CDR3 sequence: CASSEGLAQETQYF. CDR3 DNA sequence: TGTGCCAGCAGTGAGGGACTAGCGCAAGAGACCCAGTACTTC.

The table lists this clonotype with many counts. V gene TRBV13 combines with J gene TRBJ2-3; 8 nucleotides match TRBD1. With 5 bases clipped from V and 1 base from J, the junction kept 8 bases outside the gene matches. The CDR3 totals 16 residues. Germline lookup yields CDR1 PRHDT and CDR2 FYEKMQ (reference sequence). CDR3 region: CASSKATGVRTDTQYF. The CDR3 DNA reads as TGTGCCAGCAGCAAGGCGACAGGGGTGCGCACAGATACGCAGTATTTT.

The chain links TRBV24-1 to TRBJ2-3; 8 bases align to TRBD1. V lost 7 bases and J lost 1; bases outside the gene matches: 9. Germline values: CDR1 KGHDR, CDR2 SFDVKD. The CDR3 has 16 amino acids. The CDR3 spells CATSLAPGQGTDTQYF. DNA for the CDR3: TGTGCCACCAGCCTGGCTCCGGGACAGGGCACAGATACGCAGTATTTT.

This clonotype has ten or more counts. This chain uses TRBV7-9 with TRBJ2-4, with TRBD2 as a possible D gene (6 bases). Germline loops: CDR1 SEHNR, CDR2 FQNEAQ (reference sequence). With 5 bases removed from V and 0 bases from J, the gap between germline ends came to 11 bases. The CDR3 runs to 15 residues. The chain's CDR3 is CASSLIGGAKNIQYF. CDR3 in DNA: TGTGCCAGCAGCCTTATCGGGGGAGCCAAAAACATTCAGTACTTC. Complete variable domain (other parts from reference TRBV7-9 and TRBJ2-4): DTGVSQNPRHKITKRGQNVTFRCDPISEHNRLYWYRQTLGQGPEFLTYFQNEAQLEKSRLLSDRFSAERPKGSFSTLEIQRTEQGDSAMYLCASSLIGGAKNIQYFGAGTRLSVL.

This clonotype was detected a few times. The chain couples TRBV9 to TRBJ2-1; D may match TRBD1 or TRBD2 (5 bases each). The CDR3 has 14 amino acids. Germline V gene lookup returns CDR1 SGDLS and CDR2 YYNGEE. V was clipped by 3 bases and J by 6 bases, with 13 bases between them. DNA of the CDR3: TGTGCCAGCAGCGCCCAACCCGGGACCAATGAGCAGTTCTTC. Its translation: CASSAQPGTNEQFF.

This clonotype was observed a handful of times. The rearrangement links TRBV6-2 or TRBV6-3 to TRBJ1-5; D gene ambiguous. The germline V gene encodes CDR1 MNHEY and CDR2 SVGEGT. The CDR3 contains 18 residues. Trimming shortened V by 3 bases and J by 1 base, and 19 bases separated the two germline ends. CDR3 DNA: TGTGCCAGCAGTTATGACATGGCGACATCGGGGAGCAATCAGCCCCAGCATTTT. Its translation is CASSYDMATSGSNQPQHF.

At least ten counts were recorded for this clonotype. The rearrangement links TRBV12-3 or TRBV12-4 to TRBJ2-3; 11 bases are a match to TRBD2. The CDR3 covers 16 residues. V trimming: 3 bases; J trimming: 6 bases; junction bases outside the gene matches: 8. The CDR3 loop is CASSFSSGRWLDTQYF. CDR3 bases: TGTGCCAGCAGTTTTTCTAGCGGGAGGTGGTTGGATACGCAGTATTTT.

The chain uses TRBV5-5 and TRBJ1-4; perhaps TRBD1 as D (6 bases). The CDR3 totals 14 residues. V was cut by 2 bases and J by 7 bases, with 12 bases left in between. The germline gives CDR1 SGHKS, CDR2 YYEKEE (reference sequence). CDR3 amino acids: CASSFQQGGEKLFF. The DNA for the CDR3 is TGTGCCAGCAGCTTCCAACAGGGAGGTGAAAAACTGTTTTTT.

This clonotype was counted only a few times. The chain joins TRBV20-1 to TRBJ2-5, with 13 bases identical to TRBD2. The ends lost 5 bases at V and 4 bases at J; junction bases unmatched: 4. Germline CDR1 and CDR2: DFQATT and SNEGSKA (reference sequence). The CDR3 is 14 residues long. CDR3 bases: TGCAGTGCTTCCGGGACTAGCGGGATAGAGACCCAGTACTTC. Its translation is CSASGTSGIETQYF.

Only a few counts were recorded for this clonotype. V gene TRBV7-8 combines with J gene TRBJ1-5, with TRBD1 as a possible D gene (6 bases). Trimming pared 0 bases from V and 1 base from J, leaving 10 bases between. Per germline, CDR1 SGHVS and CDR2 FQNEAQ. This CDR3 is built from 16 residues. The CDR3 region has the DNA TGTGCCAGCAGCTTAGCCGGGGGGGCAAGCAATCAGCCCCAGCATTTT. It specifies CASSLAGGASNQPQHF.

This clonotype was counted at least ten times. The V gene is TRBV3-1, the J gene TRBJ2-2; 9 nucleotides line up with TRBD2. The V gene end was trimmed by 6 bases and the J gene end by 5 bases; junction bases not matched to a gene: 7. Germline loops: CDR1 LGHDT, CDR2 YNNKEL (reference sequence). CDR3 length equals 15 residues. In nucleotides, the CDR3 is TGTGCCAGCAGGAGCTCTAGCGGGGTTACCGGGGAGCTGTTTTTT. It encodes CASRSSSGVTGELFF.

The V gene is TRBV5-8, the J gene TRBJ1-3; 7 bases are shared with TRBD1. This CDR3 has 15 amino acids. Germline CDR1 reads SGHTS; CDR2 reads YDEGEE. V trimming: 4 bases; J trimming: 4 bases; junction bases outside the gene matches: 8. CDR3 coding DNA: TGTGCCAGCAGCAACGACAGGGTGGGAGGAAACACCATATATTTT. It encodes CASSNDRVGGNTIYF.

This CDR3 reads CASSLESTGNTGELFF. The DNA for the CDR3 is TGTGCCAGCAGCTTAGAGAGCACGGGGAACACCGGGGAGCTGTTTTTT. The chain carries TRBV11-2 and TRBJ2-2, with D unclear. Between the trimmed V and J ends, which lost 0 bases and 1 base, there was a span of 9 bases. Germline CDR1 reads SGHAT; CDR2 reads FQNNGV. The CDR3 sequence is 16 residues long.